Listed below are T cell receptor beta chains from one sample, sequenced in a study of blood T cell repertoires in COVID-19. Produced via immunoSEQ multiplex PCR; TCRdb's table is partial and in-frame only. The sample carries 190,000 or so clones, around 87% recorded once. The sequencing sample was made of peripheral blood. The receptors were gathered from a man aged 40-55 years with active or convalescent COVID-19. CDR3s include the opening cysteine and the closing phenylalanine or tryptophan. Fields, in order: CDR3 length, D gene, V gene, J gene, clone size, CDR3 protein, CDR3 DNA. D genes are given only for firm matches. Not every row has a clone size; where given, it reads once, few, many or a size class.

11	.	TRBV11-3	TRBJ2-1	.	CASSLRSEQFF	TGTGCCAGCAGCTTACGGTCTGAGCAGTTCTTC
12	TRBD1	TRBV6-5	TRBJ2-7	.	CASEGQSYEQYF	TGTGCCAGCGAGGGACAGTCCTACGAGCAGTACTTC
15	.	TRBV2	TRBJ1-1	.	CASKARDTLNTEAFF	TGTGCCAGCAAAGCCCGGGACACATTGAACACTGAAGCTTTCTTT
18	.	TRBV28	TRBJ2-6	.	CASSTSGHWGQGANVLTF	TGTGCCAGCAGTACTTCAGGGCATTGGGGGCAGGGGGCCAACGTCCTGACTTTC
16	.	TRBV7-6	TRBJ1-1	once	CASSLSGGGGGTEAFF	TGTGCCAGCAGCTTAAGCGGGGGGGGCGGTGGGACTGAAGCTTTCTTT
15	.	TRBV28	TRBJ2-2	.	CASMTQGRDTGELFF	TGTGCCAGCATGACTCAGGGGCGGGACACCGGGGAGCTGTTTTTT
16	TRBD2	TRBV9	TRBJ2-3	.	CASSEGVAGGLYTQYF	TGTGCCAGCAGCGAGGGAGTAGCGGGGGGGCTATATACGCAGTATTTT
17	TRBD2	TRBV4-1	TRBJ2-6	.	CASSQVWGGSGANVLTF	TGCGCCAGCAGCCAAGTTTGGGGGGGCTCTGGGGCCAACGTCCTGACTTTC
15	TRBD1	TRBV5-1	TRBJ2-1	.	CASSLDGTGPNEQFF	TGCGCCAGCAGCTTGGACGGGACAGGGCCCAATGAGCAGTTCTTC
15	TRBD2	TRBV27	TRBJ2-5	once	CASGNSGGAGETQYF	TGTGCCAGCGGGAATAGCGGGGGGGCGGGAGAGACCCAGTACTTC
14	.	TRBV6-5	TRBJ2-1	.	CASTAGQRGDEQFF	TGTGCCAGCACCGCTGGACAGCGAGGAGATGAGCAGTTCTTC
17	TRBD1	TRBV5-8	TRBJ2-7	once	CASSGALNRGLSYEQYF	TGTGCCAGCAGCGGAGCCTTGAACAGGGGGCTCTCCTACGAGCAGTACTTC
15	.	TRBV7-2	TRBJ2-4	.	CASSSGGSAKNIQYF	TGTGCCAGCAGCTCGGGTGGGTCAGCCAAAAACATTCAGTACTTC
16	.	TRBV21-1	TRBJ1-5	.	CASSTRARQGNQPQHF	TGTGCCAGCAGCACTCGCGCCAGACAGGGGAATCAGCCCCAGCATTTT
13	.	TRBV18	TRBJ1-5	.	CASSRSGDQPQHF	TGTGCCAGCTCACGGTCAGGGGATCAGCCCCAGCATTTT
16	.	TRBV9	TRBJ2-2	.	CASSEPGLLGTGELFF	TGTGCCAGCAGCGAACCGGGACTGTTGGGCACCGGGGAGCTGTTTTTT
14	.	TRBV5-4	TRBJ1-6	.	CASSIGQGNSPLHF	TGTGCCAGCAGCATTGGGCAGGGGAATTCACCCCTCCACTTT
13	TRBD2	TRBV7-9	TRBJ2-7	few	CASSPPLGGEQYF	TGTGCCAGCAGCCCACCCCTCGGGGGGGAGCAGTACTTC
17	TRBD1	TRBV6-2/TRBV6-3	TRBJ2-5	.	CASSYGPEDRGGETQYF	TGTGCCAGCAGTTACGGTCCCGAGGACAGGGGGGGCGAGACCCAGTACTTC
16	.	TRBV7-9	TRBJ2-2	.	CASSHEWDSPTGELFF	TGTGCCAGCAGCCATGAATGGGACTCTCCCACCGGGGAGCTGTTTTTT
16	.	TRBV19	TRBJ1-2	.	CASSQGSFRGPYGYTF	TGTGCCAGTAGTCAAGGGAGTTTCAGGGGACCCTATGGCTACACCTTC
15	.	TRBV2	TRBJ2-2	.	CASSPWEGGGGELFF	TGTGCCAGCAGCCCCTGGGAGGGGGGCGGCGGGGAGCTGTTTTTT
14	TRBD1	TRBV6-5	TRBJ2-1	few	CASSPDTGGNEQFF	TGTGCCAGCAGCCCCGATACAGGGGGAAATGAGCAGTTCTTC